This T cell receptor beta chain was identified in a study of T cell responses to AZD1222 COVID-19 vaccine. Clones were read by immunoSEQ multiplex PCR, and TCRdb kept only the in-frame ones, dropping some. The sample has over 50,000 clones, about 89% seen once. The germline V gene has CDR1 MNHEY and CDR2 SVGAGI. The CDR3 extends over 16 amino acids. The J segment lost 3 bases and the V segment lost 1 base, leaving 5 bases of the junction unmatched. This specimen consisted of peripheral blood, obtained 28 days after the second AZD1222 dose. V and J are TRBV6-5 and TRBJ2-7; the match to TRBD1 covers 11 bases. This receptor was obtained from an adult who received the AZD1222 COVID-19 vaccine. The CDR3 region has the DNA TGTGCCAGCAGTTACTTAACGGGACAGGGGGTCTACGAGCAGTACTTC. It yields the protein CASSYLTGQGVYEQYF.